The clone carrying this T cell receptor beta chain was observed at least ten times. Trimming took 6 bases from V and 7 from J; bases not matched to a gene: 10. The CDR3 runs to 16 residues. The germline V gene has CDR1 LGHNT and CDR2 FRNRAP. From the 5' RACE reads, TCRdb called clonotypes with MiXCR, one entry per CDR3 protein. The sample consists of around 80,000 distinct CDR3 sequences, about 4.8% of them appearing once. The data were obtained in a study of T cells of healthy individuals. The receptor was derived from a female donor in good health. The chain combines TRBV12-5 with TRBJ2-1, with 12 bases fitting TRBD2. CDR3 amino acids: CASGILAGGPSNEQFF. The CDR3 DNA sequence: TGTGCTAGTGGAATCCTAGCGGGAGGGCCTAGTAATGAGCAGTTCTTC.